Below are 18 T cell receptor beta chains sequenced from a single sample in a study of blood T cells in healthy people across ages. Using a J-beta primer mix together with a sample-barcoded 5' primer, a second PCR was run for roughly 6 to 11 cycles. TCRdb fed the 5' RACE reads into MiXCR, producing one record per CDR3 protein. The table has about 1.6 million distinct CDR3 sequences, roughly 32% seen once; the top ten hold roughly 12%. The sample comprised blood. Receptors were obtained from a woman in her 30s in good health.

This clonotype has a handful of counts. The chain has TRBV13 and TRBJ2-1; D may be TRBD2 (6 bases). Trimming removed 3 bases from V and 8 bases from J, with 17 bases in between. This CDR3 spans 15 amino acids. Germline CDR1 is PRHDT and CDR2 is FYEKMQ (reference sequence). CDR3 loop: CASSFRLERRDEQFF. The CDR3 nucleotides read TGTGCCAGCAGCTTCCGACTAGAAAGGAGGGATGAGCAGTTCTTC. Full variable domain (remainder filled in from reference TRBV13 and TRBJ2-1): AAGVIQSPRHLIKEKRETATLKCYPIPRHDTVYWYQQGPGQDPQFLISFYEKMQSDKGSIPDRFSAQQFSDYHSELNMSSLELGDSALYFCASSFRLERRDEQFFGPGTRLTVL.

This clonotype was recorded once. The genes are TRBV5-1 and TRBJ2-2; 7 positions agree with TRBD2. This CDR3 has 15 amino acids. Germline V gives CDR1 SGHRS, CDR2 YFSETQ. The trim removed 5 bases at V and 1 base at J, leaving 5 bases unmatched. This CDR3 reads CASSPERGNTGELFF. The CDR3 coding sequence is TGCGCCAGCAGTCCCGAGCGGGGGAACACCGGGGAGCTGTTTTTT.

As to this clonotype: A read error may explain this, as a much larger clone is one base away. The chain links TRBV11-2 to TRBJ2-3; D is uncertain. The CDR3 is 15 residues long. Germline-derived CDR1 and CDR2 are SGHAT and FQNNGV. Written as DNA, the CDR3 is TGTGCCAGCAGCTTAGACGGCAGGTTGTCAGATGCGCAGTATTTT. It translates to CASSLDGRLSDAQYF.

The chain employs TRBV6-5 and TRBJ1-2; 11 bases map to TRBD1. The CDR3 spans 14 residues. J lost 5 bases, V lost 4 bases, and 3 bases had no gene match. Germline V gene lookup returns CDR1 MNHEY and CDR2 SVGAGI. CDR3 coding DNA: TGTGCCAGCAGTTCCCGGGACAGGGGGTATGGCTACACCTTC. Protein product: CASSSRDRGYGYTF.

There are a few counts of this clonotype. The chain recombines TRBV28 with TRBJ2-7; 7 nucleotides match TRBD1. The V segment lost 6 bases and the J segment 0 bases; nucleotides outside the gene matches: 8. The CDR3 covers 15 residues. CDR1 MDHEN and CDR2 SYDVKM come from the germline V gene. The CDR3 sequence: CASRTVQGSSYEQYF. Written as DNA, the CDR3 is TGTGCCAGCAGAACTGTACAGGGGAGCTCCTACGAGCAGTACTTC.

This clonotype was seen more than once but under ten times. A junction end diverges from the germline sequence, so it may reflect a read error. V is TRBV5-6 and J is TRBJ1-4; D is uncertain. CDR1 and CDR2 from the germline V gene are SGHDT and YYEEEE. This CDR3 has 14 residues. The CDR3: CASSPGRLLEKLFF. CDR3 nucleotides: TGTGCCAGCAGCCCCGGACGGCTACTTGAAAAATTGTTTTTT.

This clonotype showed up just a few times. The CDR3 DNA is TGTGCCAGCAGTGAAGTAGCGGGACTAGATACGCAGTATTTT. Protein: CASSEVAGLDTQYF. The chain carries TRBV2 and TRBJ2-3, with 8 bases lining up with TRBD2. The CDR3 totals 14 residues. The J segment lost 5 bases and the V segment lost 1 base, leaving 2 bases of the junction unmatched. Germline values: CDR1 SNHLY, CDR2 FYNNEI.

This clonotype showed up many times. This chain joins TRBV5-6 and TRBJ2-1; 14 bases are a match to TRBD2. This CDR3 spans 16 amino acids. Losses at the gene ends were 1 base for V and 6 bases for J; bases not matched to a gene: 3. CDR1 and CDR2 (germline): SGHDT, YYEEEE. The CDR3 DNA reads TGTGCCAGCAGCTTGAGAGGGACTAGCGGGAGCAATGAGCAGTTCTTC. It translates to CASSLRGTSGSNEQFF.

The J gene is TRBJ2-1, the V gene TRBV2; 10 bases map to TRBD2. V lost 10 bases, J lost 3 bases, and 6 bases stayed unmatched. The CDR3 loop spans 14 amino acids. CDR1 SNHLY and CDR2 FYNNEI come from the germline V gene. CDR3: CATTGTSDYNEQFF. Here the CDR3 DNA reads TGTGCCACCACCGGGACTAGCGACTACAATGAGCAGTTCTTC.

This clonotype came up many times. This sequence joins TRBV10-2 and TRBJ1-2; 7 bases map to TRBD1. The CDR3 consists of 15 residues. The germline V gene encodes CDR1 WSHSY and CDR2 SAAADI. Trimming took 5 bases from V and 2 from J; bases not matched to a gene: 8. The CDR3 spells CASSPTGSANYGYTF. For the CDR3, the DNA is TGCGCCAGCAGTCCGACAGGGTCTGCCAACTATGGCTACACCTTC.

This sequence joins TRBV7-2 and TRBJ2-1; D may match TRBD1 or TRBD2 (5 bases each). Trimming left V 2 bases short and J 8 bases short, with 13 bases between. The CDR3 totals 14 residues. CDR1 is SGHTA and CDR2 is FQGNSA in the germline V gene. CDR3 residues: CASSLLRGADEQFF. The CDR3 DNA sequence: TGTGCCAGCAGCTTATTAAGGGGAGCCGATGAGCAGTTCTTC. Using reference TRBV7-2 and TRBJ2-1 for the parts outside the CDR3, the full variable domain is GAGVSQSPSNKVTEKGKDVELRCDPISGHTALYWYRQSLGQGLEFLIYFQGNSAPDKSGLPSDRFSAERTGGSVSTLTIQRTQQEDSAVYLCASSLLRGADEQFFGPGTRLTVL.

This clonotype was seen a handful of times. The chain is built from TRBV20-1 and TRBJ2-5, with no clear D. CDR3 size: 12 residues. V shed 3 bases and J shed 9 bases, with 14 bases lying between them. CDR1 and CDR2 from the germline V gene are DFQATT and SNEGSKA (reference sequence). The CDR3 protein is CSARLATLAQYF. The CDR3 coding sequence is TGCAGTGCTAGGCTTGCCACCCTGGCCCAGTACTTC.

This clonotype has a handful of counts. The V gene is TRBV6-2 or TRBV6-3, the J gene TRBJ2-7, with 10 nucleotides matching TRBD2. The J segment lost 6 bases and the V segment lost 4 bases, leaving 9 bases of the junction unmatched. This CDR3 has 15 residues. Germline CDR1 is MNHEY and CDR2 is SVGEGT. Written as DNA, the CDR3 is TGTGCCAGCAGTTCATCCGGGACTAGCGTCCGCGAGCAGTACTTC. Translating it yields CASSSSGTSVREQYF.

Regarding this clonotype: At one end the junction does not follow the germline gene, possibly because of a read error. J is TRBJ1-1 and V is TRBV5-5, with D hard to call. Germline V gene sequence: CDR1 SGHKS, CDR2 YYEKEE (reference sequence). This CDR3 spans 12 amino acids. The CDR3 spells CASSLVLREVFF. CDR3 coding DNA: TGTGCCAGCAGCTTGGTTCTCAGAGAAGTTTTCTTT.

The gene calls are TRBV7-8 and TRBJ2-3, with TRBD2 identical over 11 bases. This CDR3 region has 16 residues. Germline CDR1 reads SGHVS; CDR2 reads FQNEAQ. After removal of 5 bases from V and 4 bases from J, the junction contained 8 bases not matched to a gene. The CDR3 DNA sequence: TGTGCCAGCAGCCAGAAGGGACTAGCGGCGCCAGATACGCAGTATTTT. Amino acids: CASSQKGLAAPDTQYF.

The genes are TRBV11-2 and TRBJ2-5; TRBD1 matches 7 bases. Looked up from germline, CDR1 is SGHAT and CDR2 is FQNNGV. This CDR3 has 14 amino acids. The trim removed 5 bases at V and 9 bases at J, leaving 12 bases unmatched. In DNA form, the CDR3 reads TGTGCCAGCAGCCCCTACAGGGGCGCGGAGGCCCAGTACTTC. This sequence encodes CASSPYRGAEAQYF.

V gene TRBV9 combines with J gene TRBJ2-5; D unresolved. The V gene lost 0 bases and the J gene lost 1 base, with 10 bases spanning the gap. Germline values: CDR1 SGDLS, CDR2 YYNGEE. The length of the CDR3 is 15 residues. The CDR3 DNA sequence: TGTGCCAGCAGCGTAGAATCCCTGTTCCAAGAGACCCAGTACTTC. It codes for CASSVESLFQETQYF.

This chain links TRBV29-1 with TRBJ2-3; D gene ambiguous. CDR3 length equals 15 residues. Germline assignment: CDR1 SQVTM and CDR2 ANQGSEA. Trimming removed 4 bases from V and 4 bases from J, with 18 bases in between. DNA of the CDR3: TGCAGCGTTGCAGGAAGTGAGGAAATCGCAGATACGCAGTATTTT. The encoded protein is CSVAGSEEIADTQYF.